The subject of this entry is one T cell receptor (beta chain). Each CDR3 protein is one row after TCRdb ran MiXCR on the 5' RACE reads. The sample includes about 180,000 distinct CDR3 sequences, approximately 10% of them seen just once. V was pared by 4 bases and J by 3 bases, with 21 bases of the junction left unmatched. This CDR3 contains 20 residues. CDR1 is SGDLS, CDR2 YYNGEE, per germline. The entry originates in a study of CD8 T cells in ankylosing spondylitis. The sample taken for sequencing was blood, either unsorted or a sorted T cell fraction (not recorded which). The chain employs TRBV9 and TRBJ2-2, with 7 bases matching TRBD2. This TCR came from a female donor with ankylosing spondylitis or in good health (not recorded which). The CDR3 loop reads CASSPSRWLAEIGDTGELFF. Written as DNA, the CDR3 is TGTGCCAGCAGCCCCAGTAGGTGGCTAGCGGAAATCGGGGACACCGGGGAGCTGTTTTTT.